This T cell receptor (beta chain) was found in a study of beta chain features in type 1 diabetes (dated by TCRdb to the late 2010s). A note on the overall study: No differences in mean age, gender distribution, total cell number or subset yield were found between patients and healthy donors. A total of about 100,000,000 sorted cells were examined across all samples, and RNA yield correlated strongly with the number of cells per subset. The study compared TCRB repertoires of sorted circulating CD4+ T cell subsets between recently diagnosed type 1 diabetes patients and matched healthy donors. Naive and central memory subsets were obtained from all 28 donors, but regulatory and stem cell-like memory subsets were isolated from only 8 patients and 8 healthy donors.

The entire amount of isolated RNA was reverse transcribed using the High Capacity cDNA Reverse Transcription Kit, so the sequenced TCRB transcripts were expressed ones. Naive, central memory and regulatory T cell samples underwent deep immunoSEQ sequencing, averaging approximately 3.5 million total reads per sample. After sorted cells were lysed in RLT buffer, RNA was extracted with DNase-treated RNeasy Micro or Mini kits, with the choice depending on cell number. Each cell subset was processed on its own to prevent cross-contamination, while patient and healthy donor samples were processed together. Using the immunoSEQ multiplex PCR, TCRB sequences were amplified from cDNA into 87-bp fragments spanning the CDR3 region. Sequencing of the amplicons was done on the Illumina HiSeq platform. Concerning the study's data processing: PCR bias was corrected computationally using synthetic template baselines, and reads within Hamming distance 2 were collapsed, with unmergeable singletons discarded. Reads were aligned to IMGT to assign V, D and J genes, CDR3 length, and insertions or deletions at six rearrangement sites. Within each subset, clonotype counts were normalized to sorted cell number, after which true diversity and Gini coefficients were computed with the tcR R package. Repertoire sharing was quantified using the overlap coefficient calculated on TCRB nucleotide sequences. Imported from immuneACCESS, the table was reduced by TCRdb to in-frame sequences with V and J called. These copies leave out some clones; in studies compared against another copy, an unresolved V gene accounts for under half, and the cause of the remainder is not known. The V and J calls and clone size come from that table; D and trimming were worked out from the DNA. This sample is represented by under 20,000 clones; 69% of them were singletons. The biggest ten clones account for 2% to 2.5% of the sample.

Beyond this particular receptor, the publication reports: PCR may preferentially amplify shorter templates, but because patient and control samples were amplified and corrected together, any resulting skew would affect both groups equally. Type 1 diabetes patients showed a moderate but significant shortening of TCRB CDR3 length in all four CD4+ subsets. At VDJ recombination sites, patients with type 1 diabetes made fewer insertions and deleted more nucleotides, a pattern implying thymic rearrangement abnormalities. Naive, central memory and regulatory TCRB repertoires appeared to be more alike among patients than among healthy donors. Sequencing cDNA rather than genomic DNA could over-represent highly expressing activated cells, although activation and CD3 levels did not differ between groups. Because the HLA sub-analyses included only small numbers of individuals, any influence of HLA type on TCRB rearrangement was left unresolved.

Concerning this clone itself: Its antigen is unknown. No base quality values were provided; no much bigger clone lies one nucleotide off.

Each donor gave one peripheral blood draw, averaging approximately 120 mL, which was collected into heparinised tubes. A BD FACSAria II was used to sort naive, central memory, regulatory and stem cell-like memory CD4+ T cells with a panel that included CD45RO, CCR7, CD25, CD127, CD95 and CD27. Every sorted population had a purity above 95%. PBMCs were isolated right away by Lymphoprep density gradient centrifugation and were stained directly, without culture. So that batch effects would be minimized, each experiment stained and sorted samples in pairs, pairing one healthy donor with one patient. The germline V gene yields MNHNS for CDR1 and SASEGT for CDR2. The junction shows trimming of 3 bases on V and 9 bases on J, plus 12 bases between the germline ends. From its cysteine to its phenylalanine, the CDR3 spans 13 amino acids. Only the CDR3 region is kept as DNA, spanning 39 bases read in frame from base 1.

The V and J segments used are TRBV6-1 and TRBJ1-5; the D gene cannot be named for sure. The clonotype comes from a young man with type 1 diabetes. Input material: Tregs from blood. The cell subset or site tag for this specimen amounts to: regulatory CD4+ T cells. The sequence in DNA is TGTGCCAGCAGTGACCACTCCCTGCGGCCCCAGCATTTT. Its protein reads: CASSDHSLRPQHF.